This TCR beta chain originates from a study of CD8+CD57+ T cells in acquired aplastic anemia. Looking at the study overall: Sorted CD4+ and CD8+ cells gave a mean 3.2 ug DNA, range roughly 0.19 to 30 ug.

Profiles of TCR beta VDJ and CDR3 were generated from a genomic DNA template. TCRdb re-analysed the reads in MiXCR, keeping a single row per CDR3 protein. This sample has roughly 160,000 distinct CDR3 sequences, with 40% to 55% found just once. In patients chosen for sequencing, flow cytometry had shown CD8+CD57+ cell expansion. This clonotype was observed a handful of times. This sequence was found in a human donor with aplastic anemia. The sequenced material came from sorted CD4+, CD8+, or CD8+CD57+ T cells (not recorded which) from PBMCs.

CDR3 coding DNA: TGTGCCAGCAGCCAGGGACAAGGGCGAACCTACGAGCAGTACTTC. This translates into CASSQGQGRTYEQYF. The rearrangement uses TRBV7-9 and TRBJ2-7; D possibly corresponds to TRBD1 (6 bases). Germline-derived CDR1 and CDR2 are SEHNR and FQNEAQ (reference sequence). V was shortened by 5 bases and J by 2 bases, with 16 bases between the two germline ends. This CDR3 is 15 amino acids long.